Here is one T cell receptor beta chain with its context. Its antigen remains unknown. These data belong to a study of T cell responses to AZD1222 COVID-19 vaccine. Study results and caveats: Donors skewed white British and female; clonal diversity was possibly underestimated.

The protocol was immunoSEQ multiplex PCR, while the TCRdb copy is restricted to in-frame clones and leaves out a portion. The top ten hold 25% to 30% of the sample, which has 150,000 to 200,000 clones, approximately 90% seen once. Trimming removed 0 bases at V and 0 bases at J, with 13 bases between. The CDR3 has 17 amino acids. Germline assignment: CDR1 MGHRA and CDR2 YSYEKL. This receptor was obtained from an adult who received the AZD1222 COVID-19 vaccine. Specimen: peripheral blood, collected 28 days after the second AZD1222 dose. The chain employs TRBV4-1 and TRBJ2-3, with a weak D call TRBD2 (6 bases). The CDR3 protein is CASSQDTSSFSTDTQYF. The CDR3 region has the DNA TGCGCCAGCAGCCAAGATACTAGCTCTTTTAGCACAGATACGCAGTATTTT.